Presented here are 32 T cell receptor beta chains from one specimen sequenced in a study of beta chain features in type 1 diabetes. Study-wide points: Shortening that was moderate but significant affected the TCRB CDR3s of Type 1 diabetes patients in all four CD4+ subsets.

Expressed TCRB transcripts got sequenced, as all isolated RNA was reverse transcribed. Sequencing used immunoSEQ multiplex PCR; TCRdb keeps in-frame clones, though not all of them. Here the sample spans some 640,000 clones, about 14% being singletons. These receptors' targets are unknown. Sequencing was done on a sample of naive CD4+ T cells from blood. Receptor source: a man aged 18 to 30 with type 1 diabetes.

The rearrangement uses TRBV2 and TRBJ2-1; 14 bases match TRBD2. Germline CDR1 is SNHLY and CDR2 is FYNNEI. V lost 8 bases and J lost 12; bases outside the gene matches: 18. This CDR3 region has 17 residues. The CDR3 DNA follows: TGTGCCAGCCAGGCCCTCCTCGGACTAGCGGGAGGCCCTCCGCAGTTCTTC. Encoded protein: CASQALLGLAGGPPQFF.

This clone was observed a few times. The genes are TRBV5-6 and TRBJ2-7; TRBD1 matches 7 bases. This CDR3 comprises 15 residues. Germline CDR1 and CDR2: SGHDT and YYEEEE. Trimming removed 4 bases from V and 1 base from J; junction bases left unmatched: 8. The CDR3 is CASSRRQGRSYEQYF. In DNA, the CDR3 is TGTGCCAGCAGCCGGAGACAGGGAAGATCCTACGAGCAGTACTTC.

This clone turned up a few times. The V and J genes are TRBV28 and TRBJ2-7, with D maybe TRBD2 (5 bases). Germline CDR1 MDHEN, CDR2 SYDVKM. CDR3 length equals 15 residues. Trimming left V 6 bases short and J 3 bases short, with 18 bases between. As DNA, the CDR3 is TGTGCCAGCAGCAAGCCGGGAAGTCCACACTACGAGCAGTACTTC. Its translation: CASSKPGSPHYEQYF.

The chain carries TRBV10-3 and TRBJ2-2; 7 nucleotides align to TRBD1. Trimming cost V 4 bases and J 5 bases; bases outside gene matches: 10. The length of the CDR3 is 16 residues. The germline CDR1 and CDR2 sequences are ENHRY and SYGVKD. Here the CDR3 DNA reads TGTGCCATCAGTGTGGGCCAGGGGGTCGTAACCGGGGAGCTGTTTTTT. Amino acid sequence: CAISVGQGVVTGELFF.

This clone was seen only a few times. The gene calls are TRBV14 and TRBJ2-7, with TRBD2 as a possible D gene (6 bases). The CDR3 is 13 residues long. Trimming cost V 2 bases and J 9 bases, with 14 bases left between them. Germline CDR1 and CDR2: SGHDN and FVKESK. The DNA of the CDR3 is TGTGCCAGCAGCCAACAAGGGCGGGGTAGGCAGTACTTC. Protein: CASSQQGRGRQYF.

The chain carries TRBV28 and TRBJ2-1; 7 bases map to TRBD2. The CDR3 loop spans 16 amino acids. Germline V gene data show CDR1 as MDHEN and CDR2 as SYDVKM. Unmatched junction bases numbered 17, after V lost 5 bases and J lost 10 bases. CDR3 protein: CASSPPLGESGNEQFF. Here the CDR3 DNA reads TGTGCCAGCAGTCCCCCCTTAGGGGAAAGCGGGAACGAGCAGTTCTTC.

As DNA, the CDR3 is TGTGCCAGCAGCTTCTCGGTCTCTTTTGAGACCCAGTACTTC. The encoded protein is CASSFSVSFETQYF. V is TRBV5-6 and J is TRBJ2-5; D not resolved. The CDR3 loop spans 14 amino acids. Trimming took 2 bases from V and 5 from J, leaving 13 bases between them. Germline V gives CDR1 SGHDT, CDR2 YYEEEE.

This clone was seen at least ten times. The V call is TRBV10-3, the J call TRBJ2-6; no definite D call. The ends were cut back, 3 bases at V and 0 bases at J, with 6 bases in the middle. There are 15 residues in the CDR3. CDR1 is ENHRY, CDR2 SYGVKD, per germline. The CDR3 sequence is CAISETLSGANVLTF. The CDR3 DNA is TGTGCCATCAGTGAAACACTCTCTGGGGCCAACGTCCTGACTTTC.

This clone was seen a few times. V is TRBV2 and J is TRBJ1-1, with TRBD1 as a possible D gene (6 bases). CDR1 and CDR2 from the germline V gene are SNHLY and FYNNEI. This CDR3 contains 15 residues. Trimming pared 3 bases from V and 1 base from J, leaving 12 bases between. CDR3: CASSDRGAGNTEAFF. CDR3 DNA sequence: TGTGCCAGCAGTGATCGGGGGGCCGGGAACACTGAAGCTTTCTTT.

The V gene is TRBV7-9, the J gene TRBJ2-7, with 8 bases aligning to TRBD2. V was pared by 5 bases and J by 4 bases, with 16 bases of the junction left unmatched. Germline CDR1 and CDR2: SEHNR and FQNEAQ (reference sequence). The CDR3 contains 17 residues. DNA of the CDR3: TGTGCCAGCAGCATGACTCCGGGCGCGGGGGGAACTTACGAGCAGTACTTC. This sequence encodes CASSMTPGAGGTYEQYF. The full variable domain, completed using reference TRBV7-9 and TRBJ2-7, is DTGVSQNPRHKITKRGQNVTFRCDPISEHNRLYWYRQTLGQGPEFLTYFQNEAQLEKSRLLSDRFSAERPKGSFSTLEIQRTEQGDSAMYLCASSMTPGAGGTYEQYFGPGTRLTVT.

This clone has more than one count but fewer than ten. The V and J genes are TRBV6-6 and TRBJ2-5; D perhaps matches TRBD2 (5 bases). The V gene's germline CDR1 is MNHNY and CDR2 SVGAGI (reference sequence). Trimming stripped 7 bases from V and 3 bases from J, with 6 bases between. The CDR3 loop spans 11 amino acids. The CDR3 coding sequence is TGTGCCAGCACGGGGAAAGAGACCCAGTACTTC. As protein: CASTGKETQYF.

V gene TRBV7-3 combines with J gene TRBJ1-5; 8 nucleotides line up with TRBD1. This CDR3 has 13 residues. V was clipped by 4 bases and J by 7 bases; unmatched bases: 3. Germline V CDR1 and CDR2: SGHTA, FQGTGA. CDR3 nucleotides: TGTGCCAGCAGCTCGGACAGGGACCAGCCCCAGCATTTT. Translating gives CASSSDRDQPQHF.

A few counts support this clone. The chain combines TRBV2 with TRBJ2-1; D is unclear. Per the germline V gene, CDR1 is SNHLY and CDR2 is FYNNEI. There are 14 residues in the CDR3. V shed 0 bases and J shed 7 bases, with 10 bases lying between them. CDR3 residues: CASSEAQISNEQFF. The CDR3 region has the DNA TGTGCCAGCAGTGAAGCCCAGATCTCTAATGAGCAGTTCTTC. Filled out from reference TRBV2 and TRBJ2-1, the complete variable domain reads EPEVTQTPSHQVTQMGQEVILRCVPISNHLYFYWYRQILGQKVEFLVSFYNNEISEKSEIFDDQFSVERPDGSNFTLKIRSTKLEDSAMYFCASSEAQISNEQFFGPGTRLTVL.

This clone has only a few counts. This rearrangement joins TRBV6-5 to TRBJ2-5; D might be TRBD2 (6 bases). CDR1 and CDR2 (germline): MNHEY, SVGAGI. Trimming stripped 4 bases from V and 2 bases from J, with 11 bases between. The CDR3 sequence is 14 residues long. The CDR3 region has the DNA TGTGCCAGCAGTTGGGGTAGCGGTCAAGAGACCCAGTACTTC. Its protein product is CASSWGSGQETQYF.

This clone was observed a few times. The chain couples TRBV7-9 to TRBJ1-4, with unresolved D. The CDR3 spans 12 residues. V lost 2 bases and J 8 bases, leaving 6 bases between the germline ends. In germline, CDR1 is SEHNR, CDR2 FQNEAQ (reference sequence). In DNA form, the CDR3 reads TGTGCCAGCAGCTTATCGGGGGAAAAACTGTTTTTT. This codes for CASSLSGEKLFF.

This clone was seen a few times. The V gene is TRBV4-2, the J gene TRBJ2-3, with D tentatively TRBD2 (6 bases). Germline-derived CDR1 and CDR2 are LGHNA and YNFKEQ. The CDR3 runs to 16 residues. Trimming shortened V by 0 bases and J by 1 base, and 11 bases separated the two germline ends. The CDR3 sequence is CASSQDLWGGTDTQYF. The CDR3 region has the DNA TGTGCCAGCAGCCAAGATTTGTGGGGGGGCACAGATACGCAGTATTTT.

The rearrangement joins TRBV5-1 to TRBJ1-5; TRBD1 might be the D (5 bases). There are 16 residues in the CDR3. Germline V CDR1 and CDR2: SGHRS, YFSETQ. V lost 4 bases, J lost 4 bases, and 18 bases lay in between. CDR3 DNA sequence: TGCGCCAGCAGCCCGGGCGAGGGGTTAATGAATCAGCCCCAGCATTTT. The encoded protein is CASSPGEGLMNQPQHF.

The rearrangement joins TRBV15 to TRBJ2-7, with D maybe TRBD2 (5 bases). The CDR3 is made up of 13 amino acids. Per germline, CDR1 LNHNV and CDR2 YYDKDF (reference sequence). V lost 7 bases, J lost 0 bases, and 10 bases lay in between. The CDR3 coding sequence is TGTGCCACCACGGAGGCCCTCTCCTACGAGCAGTACTTC. This sequence encodes CATTEALSYEQYF.

This clone has a handful of counts. This sequence joins TRBV4-3 and TRBJ1-2; no clear D. Germline V gene sequence: CDR1 LGHNA, CDR2 YSLEER. Trimming cost V 1 base and J 3 bases, with 6 bases left between them. CDR3 size: 13 residues. CDR3 in amino acids: CASSQGQYYGYTF. The DNA for the CDR3 is TGCGCCAGCAGCCAAGGGCAGTACTATGGCTACACCTTC.

This clone turned up a few times. The chain carries TRBV27 and TRBJ2-7; 7 bases are a match to TRBD1. V lost 4 bases to trimming and J lost 0 bases; unmatched junction nucleotides: 6. The germline V gene encodes CDR1 MNHEY and CDR2 SMNVEV (reference sequence). The CDR3 is 15 residues long. The CDR3 DNA reads as TGTGCCAGCAGTTCAGTACCAGGGGGCTCCTACGAGCAGTACTTC. Its protein product is CASSSVPGGSYEQYF.

This clone was seen a few times. This chain joins TRBV12-5 and TRBJ2-1; D is unresolved. Germline assignment: CDR1 LGHNT and CDR2 FRNRAP. There are 12 residues in the CDR3. V lost 5 bases, J lost 8 bases, and 10 bases lay in between. CDR3: CASGPPNDEQFF. As DNA, the CDR3 is TGTGCTAGTGGTCCCCCCAATGATGAGCAGTTCTTC.

This clone was counted only a few times. The V gene is TRBV29-1, the J gene TRBJ2-5, with D maybe TRBD1 (5 bases). This CDR3 comprises 11 residues. Germline CDR1 reads SQVTM; CDR2 reads ANQGSEA. V dropped 8 bases and J dropped 1 base, with 8 bases sitting between them. The CDR3: CSWQGQETQYF. The CDR3 DNA is TGCAGCTGGCAGGGCCAAGAGACCCAGTACTTC.

The chain is built from TRBV6-5 and TRBJ2-1, with D perhaps TRBD2 (6 bases). CDR1 is MNHEY, CDR2 SVGAGI, per germline. This CDR3 spans 12 amino acids. V was pared by 4 bases and J by 12 bases, with 13 bases between. CDR3 sequence reads: CASSSGGSMQFF. The CDR3, as DNA: TGTGCCAGCAGTTCCGGAGGGAGCATGCAGTTCTTC.

This chain links TRBV6-5 with TRBJ2-3, with 7 bases lining up with TRBD1. The J segment lost 0 bases and the V segment lost 0 bases, leaving 3 bases of the junction unmatched. In germline, CDR1 is MNHEY, CDR2 SVGAGI. This CDR3 is 16 amino acids long. The CDR3 reads CASSYSDRPSTDTQYF. The CDR3 nucleotides are TGTGCCAGCAGTTACTCGGACAGGCCTAGCACAGATACGCAGTATTTT.

This sequence joins TRBV15 and TRBJ1-1; a weak D match, TRBD1 (5 bases). CDR3 length: 10 residues. Germline V CDR1 and CDR2: LNHNV, YYDKDF (reference sequence). The CDR3 nucleotides are TGTGCGGTGGGAGGGGAGCGGGCTTTCTTT. This codes for CAVGGERAFF.

The chain carries TRBV11-3 and TRBJ2-7; 9 bases match TRBD1. The germline V gene encodes CDR1 SGHNT and CDR2 YENEEA. V trimming: 1 base; J trimming: 6 bases; junction bases outside the gene matches: 10. The CDR3 covers 16 residues. In nucleotides, the CDR3 is TGTGCCAGCAGCTTAGTCAACACAGGGGGCCAAGGCGAGCAGTACTTC. It codes for CASSLVNTGGQGEQYF. The variable domain in full, with the rest retrieved from reference TRBV11-3 and TRBJ2-7, is EAGVVQSPRYKIIEKKQPVAFWCNPISGHNTLYWYLQNLGQGPELLIRYENEEAVDDSQLPKDRFSAERLKGVDSTLKIQPAELGDSAVYLCASSLVNTGGQGEQYFGPGTRLTVT.

This clone was counted only a few times. The chain couples TRBV14 to TRBJ2-5; possible D gene TRBD2, 5 bases. This CDR3 contains 15 residues. The V gene's germline CDR1 is SGHDN and CDR2 FVKESK. V was shortened by 0 bases and J by 3 bases, with 11 bases between the two germline ends. CDR3 residues: CASSQDPTGKETQYF. The CDR3 coding sequence is TGTGCCAGCAGCCAAGATCCCACGGGGAAAGAGACCCAGTACTTC. The full variable domain, with the rest looked up from reference TRBV14 and TRBJ2-5, is EAGVTQFPSHSVIEKGQTVTLRCDPISGHDNLYWYRRVMGKEIKFLLHFVKESKQDESGMPNNRFLAERTGGTYSTLKVQPAELEDSGVYFCASSQDPTGKETQYFGPGTRLLVL.

V is TRBV19 and J is TRBJ1-1; D remains unclear. V was pared by 3 bases and J by 8 bases, with 10 bases between. There are 12 residues in the CDR3. Germline V gene data show CDR1 as LNHDA and CDR2 as SQIVND (reference sequence). For the CDR3, the DNA is TGTGCCAGTAGTATCCCATCGGGCGAAGCTTTCTTT. It is translated as CASSIPSGEAFF.

This clone was seen a handful of times. The chain employs TRBV29-1 and TRBJ2-7, with D possibly TRBD2 on 5 matching bases. Trimming cost V 6 bases and J 6 bases, with 15 bases left between them. The CDR3 consists of 12 residues. Germline V CDR1 and CDR2: SQVTM, ANQGSEA. DNA for the CDR3: TGCAGCGTCCGCCCCACTAGACTCGAGCAGTACTTC. It is translated as CSVRPTRLEQYF.

On this clone itself: The sample carries other DNA sequences with the same CDR3. J is TRBJ1-5 and V is TRBV30, with D tentatively TRBD1 (6 bases). Germline CDR1 GTSNPN, CDR2 SVGIG (reference sequence). The CDR3 loop spans 13 amino acids. The ends were cut back, 4 bases at V and 2 bases at J, with 9 bases in the middle. The CDR3 spells CAWTGGGNQPQHF. CDR3 in DNA: TGTGCCTGGACGGGGGGCGGCAATCAGCCCCAGCATTTT. Filled out from reference TRBV30 and TRBJ1-5, the complete variable domain reads SQTIHQWPATLVQPVGSPLSLECTVEGTSNPNLYWYRQAAGRGLQLLFYSVGIGQISSEVPQNLSASRPQDRQFILSSKKLLLSDSGFYLCAWTGGGNQPQHFGDGTRLSIL.

Points on this clone: At the DNA level, this CDR3 is encoded by other sequences in the same sample as well. The CDR3 region is CASSYEENQPQHF. DNA of the CDR3: TGTGCCAGCAGTTACGAAGAGAATCAGCCCCAGCATTTT. The chain joins TRBV6-5 to TRBJ1-5, with D unclear. Trimming left V 2 bases short and J 4 bases short, with 6 bases between. The germline CDR1 and CDR2 sequences are MNHEY and SVGAGI. The CDR3 is 13 residues long.

A few counts support this clone. The chain joins TRBV30 to TRBJ2-2; 7 bases agree with TRBD1. V was pared by 2 bases and J by 2 bases, with 5 bases of the junction left unmatched. In germline, CDR1 is GTSNPN, CDR2 SVGIG (reference sequence). This CDR3 spans 15 amino acids. As DNA, the CDR3 is TGTGCCTGGAGTAAGCTAGGGGGCAACACCGGGGAGCTGTTTTTT. It specifies CAWSKLGGNTGELFF.